The 10 T cell receptor beta chains presented below share a single source sample, sequenced in a study of read filtering for tumor transcriptome and immune sequencing. Molecular barcoded adaptors covering alpha/delta and beta/gamma chains were used on roughly 370 ng RNA. TCRdb re-derived calls from the reads in MiXCR, one entry per CDR3 protein. The profile shows 100,000 to 150,000 distinct CDR3 sequences, approximately 13% of them singletons. Input material: a population of CD138-negative cells sorted from bone marrow. The receptors here all came from a donor at least 40 years old with multiple myeloma.

Many counts were recorded for this clonotype. The CDR3: CASRSRDIQYF. The CDR3 DNA reads TGTGCCAGCAGGTCACGTGACATTCAGTACTTC. The rearrangement uses TRBV7-2 and TRBJ2-4; D not certain. This CDR3 contains 11 residues. The germline V gene has CDR1 SGHTA and CDR2 FQGNSA. With 6 bases removed from V and 8 bases from J, the gap between germline ends came to 8 bases.

This clonotype was observed many times. The CDR3 DNA reads as TGTGCCAGCAGCACTCGCATCAGGCAGGGGAATACCGGGGAGCTGTTTTTT. This sequence encodes CASSTRIRQGNTGELFF. The chain carries TRBV3-1 and TRBJ2-2; TRBD1 is a possible D gene (6 bases). CDR3 size: 17 residues. Germline CDR1 LGHDT, CDR2 YNNKEL (reference sequence). V lost 5 bases and J 5 bases, leaving 21 bases between the germline ends.

The J gene is TRBJ1-2, the V gene TRBV12-3 or TRBV12-4, with a weak D call TRBD1 (6 bases). This CDR3 is built from 14 residues. The ends were cut back, 7 bases at V and 3 bases at J, with 15 bases in the middle. The DNA for the CDR3 is TGTGCCAGCACCAGAGACGGGGGGCACTATGGCTACACCTTC. It encodes CASTRDGGHYGYTF.

This clonotype has at least ten counts. V usage is TRBV10-3 and J usage is TRBJ1-1, with D possibly matching TRBD1 (5 bases). V lost 0 bases and J 5 bases, leaving 13 bases between the germline ends. The CDR3 is 15 amino acids. Germline CDR1 and CDR2: ENHRY and SYGVKD. CDR3 residues: CAISESGTVGTEAFF. CDR3 nucleotide sequence: TGTGCCATCAGTGAGTCCGGGACGGTGGGTACTGAAGCTTTCTTT.

This clonotype was counted at least ten times. The J gene is TRBJ2-1, the V gene TRBV7-2; 7 bases align to TRBD1. The CDR3 length is 15 residues. Trimming at V came to 5 bases and at J to 4 bases, leaving 8 bases not matched to a gene. Germline-derived CDR1 and CDR2 are SGHTA and FQGNSA. DNA of the CDR3: TGTGCCAGCAGCGTAGTGGGACAGTCTTACAATGAGCAGTTCTTC. This gives the protein CASSVVGQSYNEQFF.

The gene calls are TRBV14 and TRBJ2-3; either TRBD1 or TRBD2 may fit D (5 bases each). V lost 0 bases, J lost 0 bases, and 10 bases lay in between. This CDR3 region has 16 residues. Germline CDR1 is SGHDN and CDR2 is FVKESK. CDR3 in DNA: TGTGCCAGCAGCCAAGATTGGGACCGCAGCACAGATACGCAGTATTTT. Residues: CASSQDWDRSTDTQYF.

In its sample, this clonotype was seen many times. The rearrangement links TRBV29-1 to TRBJ2-1; D not resolved. V lost 0 bases, J lost 3 bases, and 12 bases lay in between. The CDR3 is 15 residues long. CDR1 and CDR2 (germline): SQVTM, ANQGSEA. Here the CDR3 reads CSVEDRMGIYNEQFF. The CDR3 coding sequence is TGCAGCGTTGAAGATCGGATGGGTATCTACAATGAGCAGTTCTTC.

This clonotype showed up many times. The chain carries TRBV7-2 and TRBJ1-4; D not certain. Looked up from germline, CDR1 is SGHTA and CDR2 is FQGNSA. V lost 1 base, J lost 8 bases, and 8 bases lay in between. This CDR3 has 13 amino acids. The CDR3 loop is CASSLESSEKLFF. The CDR3 DNA reads as TGTGCCAGCAGCTTAGAGTCTTCGGAAAAACTGTTTTTT.

This clonotype was counted ten times or more. This rearrangement joins TRBV12-3 or TRBV12-4 to TRBJ1-4; tentative D call: TRBD1 (5 bases). This CDR3 comprises 15 residues. Between the trimmed V and J ends, which lost 5 bases and 10 bases, there was a span of 20 bases. The CDR3 loop is CASSPRDSGVGKLFF. The CDR3 DNA reads TGTGCCAGCAGTCCGCGGGACTCGGGCGTAGGAAAACTGTTTTTT.

This clonotype was picked up many times. The rearrangement joins TRBV20-1 to TRBJ1-1; D not certain. Germline V lookup: CDR1 DFQATT, CDR2 SNEGSKA (reference sequence). This CDR3 region has 11 residues. Trimming shortened V by 7 bases and J by 0 bases, and 6 bases separated the two germline ends. This chain's CDR3 is CSGTVNTEAFF. CDR3 DNA: TGCAGTGGGACGGTGAACACTGAAGCTTTCTTT.